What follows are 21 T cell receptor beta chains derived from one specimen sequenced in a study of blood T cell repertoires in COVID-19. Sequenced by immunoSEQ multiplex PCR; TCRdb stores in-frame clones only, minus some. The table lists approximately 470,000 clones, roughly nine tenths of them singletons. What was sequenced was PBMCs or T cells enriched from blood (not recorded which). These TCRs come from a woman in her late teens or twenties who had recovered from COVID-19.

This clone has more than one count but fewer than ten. The CDR3 protein is CASSLGAVLNYGYTF. The CDR3 nucleotides are TGTGCCAGCAGCTTAGGGGCAGTACTTAACTATGGCTACACCTTC. V usage is TRBV7-2 and J usage is TRBJ1-2; D unresolved. This CDR3 has 15 amino acids. The V end was cut by 1 base, the J end by 1 base, with 10 bases between. Germline CDR1 SGHTA, CDR2 FQGNSA.

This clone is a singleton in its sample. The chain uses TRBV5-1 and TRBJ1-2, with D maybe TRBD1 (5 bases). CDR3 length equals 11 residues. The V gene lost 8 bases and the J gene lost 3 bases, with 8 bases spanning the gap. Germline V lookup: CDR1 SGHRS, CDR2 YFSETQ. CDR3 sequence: CASAGDYGYTF. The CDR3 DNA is TGCGCCAGTGCGGGGGACTATGGCTACACCTTC.

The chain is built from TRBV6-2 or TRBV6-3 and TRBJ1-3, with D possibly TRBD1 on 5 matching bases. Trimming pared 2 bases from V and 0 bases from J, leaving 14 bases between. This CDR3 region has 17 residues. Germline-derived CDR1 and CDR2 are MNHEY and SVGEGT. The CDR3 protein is CASSYARGTFSGNTIYF. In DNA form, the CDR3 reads TGTGCCAGCAGTTACGCCCGAGGGACTTTCTCTGGAAACACCATATATTTT.

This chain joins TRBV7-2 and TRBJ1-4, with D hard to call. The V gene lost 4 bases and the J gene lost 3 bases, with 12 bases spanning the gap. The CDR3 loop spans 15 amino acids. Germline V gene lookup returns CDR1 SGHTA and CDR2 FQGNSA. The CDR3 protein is CASSWARDPNEKLFF. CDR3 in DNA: TGTGCCAGCAGCTGGGCGAGAGACCCTAATGAAAAACTGTTTTTT. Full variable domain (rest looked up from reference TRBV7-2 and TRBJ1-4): GAGVSQSPSNKVTEKGKDVELRCDPISGHTALYWYRQSLGQGLEFLIYFQGNSAPDKSGLPSDRFSAERTGGSVSTLTIQRTQQEDSAVYLCASSWARDPNEKLFFGSGTQLSVL.

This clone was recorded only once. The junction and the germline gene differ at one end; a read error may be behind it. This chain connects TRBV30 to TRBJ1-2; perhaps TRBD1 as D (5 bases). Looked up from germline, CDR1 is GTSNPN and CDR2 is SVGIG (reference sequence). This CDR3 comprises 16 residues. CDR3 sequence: CARRGAGRLGSYGYTF. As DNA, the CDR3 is TGTGCCCGGAGGGGTGCGGGCCGGCTAGGGAGTTATGGCTACACCTTC.

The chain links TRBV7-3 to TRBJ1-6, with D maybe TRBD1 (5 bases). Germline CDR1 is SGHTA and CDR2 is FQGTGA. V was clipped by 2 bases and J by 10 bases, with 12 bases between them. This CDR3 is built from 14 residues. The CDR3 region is CASSLVREGSPLHF. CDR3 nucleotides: TGTGCCAGCAGCTTAGTCAGGGAGGGATCACCCCTCCACTTT.

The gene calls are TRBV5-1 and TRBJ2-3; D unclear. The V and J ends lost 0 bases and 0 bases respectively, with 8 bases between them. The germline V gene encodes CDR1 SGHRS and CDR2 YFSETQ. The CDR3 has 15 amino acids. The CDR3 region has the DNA TGCGCCAGCAGCTTGGCCCTTTTCAGCACAGATACGCAGTATTTT. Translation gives CASSLALFSTDTQYF.

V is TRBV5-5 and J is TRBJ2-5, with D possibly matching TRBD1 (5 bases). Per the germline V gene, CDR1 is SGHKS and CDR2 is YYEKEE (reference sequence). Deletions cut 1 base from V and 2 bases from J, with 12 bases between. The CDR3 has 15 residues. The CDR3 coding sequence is TGTGCCAGCAGCTTGAGAGTGGCAGGGCAAGAGACCCAGTACTTC. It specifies CASSLRVAGQETQYF.

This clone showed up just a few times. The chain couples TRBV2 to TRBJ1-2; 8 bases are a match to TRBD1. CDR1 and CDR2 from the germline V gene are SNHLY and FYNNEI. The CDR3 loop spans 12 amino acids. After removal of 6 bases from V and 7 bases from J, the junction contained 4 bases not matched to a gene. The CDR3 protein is CASRQGARGYTF. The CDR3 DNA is TGTGCCAGCAGGCAGGGGGCGCGTGGCTACACCTTC.

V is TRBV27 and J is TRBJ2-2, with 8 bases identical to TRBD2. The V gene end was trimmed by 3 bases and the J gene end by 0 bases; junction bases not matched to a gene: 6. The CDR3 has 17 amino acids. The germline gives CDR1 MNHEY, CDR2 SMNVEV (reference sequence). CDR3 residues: CASSLSTSGPNTGELFF. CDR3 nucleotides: TGTGCCAGCAGTTTGTCAACTAGCGGTCCGAACACCGGGGAGCTGTTTTTT.

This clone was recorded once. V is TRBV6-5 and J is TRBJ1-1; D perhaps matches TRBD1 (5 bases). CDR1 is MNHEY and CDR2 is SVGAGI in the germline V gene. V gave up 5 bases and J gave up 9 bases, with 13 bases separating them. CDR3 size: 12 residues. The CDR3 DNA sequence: TGTGCCAGCAGTAAGGTTCAGGGTAAAGCTTTCTTT. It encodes CASSKVQGKAFF.

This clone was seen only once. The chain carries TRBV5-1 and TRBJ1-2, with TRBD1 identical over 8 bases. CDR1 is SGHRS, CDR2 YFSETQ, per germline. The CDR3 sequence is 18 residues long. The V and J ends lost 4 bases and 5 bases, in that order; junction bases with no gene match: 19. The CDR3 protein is CASSPVVLGQGVAYGYTF. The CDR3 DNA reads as TGCGCCAGCAGCCCGGTTGTCCTCGGACAGGGCGTAGCGTATGGCTACACCTTC.

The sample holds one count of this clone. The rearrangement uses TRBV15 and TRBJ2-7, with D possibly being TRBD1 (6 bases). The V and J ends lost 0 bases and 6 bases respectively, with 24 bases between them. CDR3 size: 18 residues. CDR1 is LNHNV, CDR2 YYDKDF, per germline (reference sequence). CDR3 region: CATSRDQLQGLITREQYF. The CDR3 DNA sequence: TGTGCCACCAGCAGAGATCAACTACAGGGATTGATCACTCGCGAGCAGTACTTC. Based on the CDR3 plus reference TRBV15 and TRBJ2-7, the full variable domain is DAMVIQNPRYQVTQFGKPVTLSCSQTLNHNVMYWYQQKSSQAPKLLFHYYDKDFNNEADTPDNFQSRRPNTSFCFLDIRSPGLGDTAMYLCATSRDQLQGLITREQYFGPGTRLTVT.

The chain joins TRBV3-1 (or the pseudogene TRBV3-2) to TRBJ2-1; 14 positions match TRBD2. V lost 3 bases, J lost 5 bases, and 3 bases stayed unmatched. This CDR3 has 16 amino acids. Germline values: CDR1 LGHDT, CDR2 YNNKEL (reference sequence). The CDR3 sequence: CASSHRTSGGNNEQFF. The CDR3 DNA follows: TGTGCCAGCAGCCACCGGACTAGCGGGGGGAACAATGAGCAGTTCTTC.

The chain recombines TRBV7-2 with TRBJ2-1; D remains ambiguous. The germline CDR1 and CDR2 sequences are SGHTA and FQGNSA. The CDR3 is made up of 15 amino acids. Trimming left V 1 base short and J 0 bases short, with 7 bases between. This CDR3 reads CASSLVASSYNEQFF. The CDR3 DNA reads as TGTGCCAGCAGCTTAGTCGCGAGCTCCTACAATGAGCAGTTCTTC.

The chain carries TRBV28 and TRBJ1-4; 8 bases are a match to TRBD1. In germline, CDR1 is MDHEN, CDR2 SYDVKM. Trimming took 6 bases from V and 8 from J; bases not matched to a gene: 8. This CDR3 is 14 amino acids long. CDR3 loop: CASRQGAWEEKLFF. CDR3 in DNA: TGTGCCAGCAGGCAGGGGGCGTGGGAGGAAAAACTGTTTTTT.

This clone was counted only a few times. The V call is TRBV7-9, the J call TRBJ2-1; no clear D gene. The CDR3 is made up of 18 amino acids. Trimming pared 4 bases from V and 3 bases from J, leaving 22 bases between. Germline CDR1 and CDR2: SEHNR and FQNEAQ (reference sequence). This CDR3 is CASSSSPGYSLLYNEQFF. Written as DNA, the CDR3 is TGTGCCAGCAGCTCTTCGCCGGGTTACTCCCTCCTCTACAATGAGCAGTTCTTC.

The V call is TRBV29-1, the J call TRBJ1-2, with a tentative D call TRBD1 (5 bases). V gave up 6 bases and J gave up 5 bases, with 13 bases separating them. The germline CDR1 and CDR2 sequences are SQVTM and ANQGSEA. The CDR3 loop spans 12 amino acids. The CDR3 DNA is TGCAGCGTACTAACAGGCGCGTATGGCTACACCTTC. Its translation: CSVLTGAYGYTF. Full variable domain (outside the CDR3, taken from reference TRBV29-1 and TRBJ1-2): SAVISQKPSRDICQRGTSLTIQCQVDSQVTMMFWYRQQPGQSLTLIATANQGSEATYESGFVIDKFPISRPNLTFSTLTVSNMSPEDSSIYLCSVLTGAYGYTFGSGTRLTVV.

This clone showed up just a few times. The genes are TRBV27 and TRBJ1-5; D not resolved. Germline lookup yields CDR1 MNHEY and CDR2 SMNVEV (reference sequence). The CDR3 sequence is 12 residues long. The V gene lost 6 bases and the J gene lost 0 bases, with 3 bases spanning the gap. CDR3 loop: CASRSSNQPQHF. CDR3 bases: TGTGCCAGCAGGAGTAGCAATCAGCCCCAGCATTTT.

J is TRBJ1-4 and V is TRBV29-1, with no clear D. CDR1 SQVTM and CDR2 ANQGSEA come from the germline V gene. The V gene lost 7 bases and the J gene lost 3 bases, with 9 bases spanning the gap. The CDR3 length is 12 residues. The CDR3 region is CSAGSANEKLFF. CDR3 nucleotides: TGCAGCGCAGGCTCTGCTAATGAAAAACTGTTTTTT.

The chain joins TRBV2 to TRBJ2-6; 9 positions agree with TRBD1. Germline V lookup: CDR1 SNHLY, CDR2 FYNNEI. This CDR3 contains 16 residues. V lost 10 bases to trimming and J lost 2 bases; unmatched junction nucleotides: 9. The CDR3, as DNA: TGTGCCACCCGGGACAGGGAGGACCCTGGGGCCAACGTCCTGACTTTC. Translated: CATRDREDPGANVLTF.